Below, 7 T cell receptor beta chains from the same sample are listed, as sequenced in a study of T cell responses to AZD1222 COVID-19 vaccine. Generated by immunoSEQ multiplex PCR, the TCRdb table keeps only in-frame clones and is missing some. Of 90,000 to 110,000 clones listed, 70% to 90% were seen once; the top ten hold about a sixth. This specimen consisted of peripheral blood, obtained on day 0 of AZD1222 vaccination. All receptors derive from an adult in good health.

J is TRBJ1-6 and V is TRBV6-6, with D hard to call. Trimming removed 5 bases from V and 7 bases from J, with 9 bases in between. CDR1 is MNHNY, CDR2 SVGAGI, per germline (reference sequence). The length of the CDR3 is 13 residues. The CDR3 spells CASSPPANSPLHF. The CDR3 region has the DNA TGTGCCAGCAGTCCCCCAGCGAATTCACCCCTCCACTTT.

This rearrangement joins TRBV28 to TRBJ2-1; D call uncertain. Looked up from germline, CDR1 is MDHEN and CDR2 is SYDVKM. This CDR3 region has 13 residues. V lost 7 bases and J 3 bases, leaving 10 bases between the germline ends. The CDR3 region is CASTVLNYNEQFF. The CDR3 DNA reads TGTGCCAGCACCGTCCTAAACTACAATGAGCAGTTCTTC.

This clone was found once. V and J are TRBV27 and TRBJ1-2; 8 positions match TRBD1. Germline CDR1 and CDR2: MNHEY and SMNVEV (reference sequence). CDR3 length: 14 residues. The V gene end was trimmed by 7 bases and the J gene end by 2 bases; junction bases not matched to a gene: 6. The CDR3 coding sequence is TGTGCCAGCAAAGGACAGGGACTCAACTATGGCTACACCTTC. As protein: CASKGQGLNYGYTF.

V is TRBV7-6 and J is TRBJ1-3; D is uncertain. The CDR3 spans 16 residues. CDR1 SGHVS and CDR2 FNYEAQ come from the germline V gene. Deletions cut 0 bases from V and 0 bases from J, with 9 bases between. This chain's CDR3 is CASSLAVRGSGNTIYF. CDR3 nucleotides: TGTGCCAGCAGCTTAGCGGTCCGAGGCTCTGGAAACACCATATATTTT.

The CDR3 reads CASSQEIGGGLGTEAFF. The CDR3 bases are TGCGCCAGCAGCCAAGAAATAGGGGGAGGATTGGGAACTGAAGCTTTCTTT. The chain couples TRBV4-3 to TRBJ1-1, with D perhaps matching TRBD1 (6 bases). This CDR3 region has 17 residues. Germline CDR1 and CDR2: LGHNA and YSLEER. V lost 0 bases and J 5 bases, leaving 19 bases between the germline ends.

This clone was seen just once. The chain carries TRBV9 and TRBJ1-6, with D unresolved. The CDR3 length is 16 residues. Germline CDR1 and CDR2: SGDLS and YYNGEE. With 7 bases removed from V and 10 bases from J, the gap between germline ends came to 24 bases. CDR3 in DNA: TGTGCCAGCCGCCTTGGGTTTAGCGCTTTAGAATCACCCCTCCACTTT. It encodes CASRLGFSALESPLHF.

On this clone: This same CDR3 is encoded by further DNA sequences in the sample. The chain has TRBV5-6 and TRBJ1-1; D unclear. V lost 0 bases, J lost 0 bases, and 9 bases lay in between. Looked up from germline, CDR1 is SGHDT and CDR2 is YYEEEE. This CDR3 has 15 amino acids. This CDR3 is CASSLGYGLNTEAFF. CDR3 nucleotide sequence: TGTGCCAGCAGCTTGGGATATGGATTGAACACTGAAGCTTTCTTT.